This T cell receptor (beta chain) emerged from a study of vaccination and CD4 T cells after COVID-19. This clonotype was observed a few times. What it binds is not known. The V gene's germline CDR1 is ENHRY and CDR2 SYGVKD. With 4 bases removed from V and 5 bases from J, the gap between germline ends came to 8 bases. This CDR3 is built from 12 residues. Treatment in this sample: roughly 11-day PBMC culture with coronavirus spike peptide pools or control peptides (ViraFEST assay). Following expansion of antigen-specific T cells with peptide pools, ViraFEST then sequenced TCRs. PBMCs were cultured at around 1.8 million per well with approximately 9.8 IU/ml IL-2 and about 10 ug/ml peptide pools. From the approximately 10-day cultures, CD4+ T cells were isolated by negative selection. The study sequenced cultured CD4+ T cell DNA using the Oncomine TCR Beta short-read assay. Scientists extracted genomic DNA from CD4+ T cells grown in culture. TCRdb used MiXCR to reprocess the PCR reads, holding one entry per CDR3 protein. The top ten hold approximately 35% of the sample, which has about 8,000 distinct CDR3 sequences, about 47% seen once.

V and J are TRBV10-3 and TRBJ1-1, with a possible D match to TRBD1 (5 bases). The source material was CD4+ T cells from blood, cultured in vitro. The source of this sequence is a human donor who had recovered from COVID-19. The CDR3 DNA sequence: TGTGCCATCAGTGGCAGGGCTACTGAAGCTTTCTTT. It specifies CAISGRATEAFF.